Listed below are T cell receptor beta chains from one sample, sequenced in a study of shared clonotypes between healthy human individuals. Measured with immunoSEQ multiplex PCR; TCRdb has only the in-frame clones, and not every one. Seen here are a few million clones, around nine tenths observed once, and the top ten hold more than 0.12%. Sequencing was carried out using naive CD4+ T cells sorted from blood. The receptors come from a man between 18 and 29 years old in good health. CDR3s include the opening cysteine and the closing phenylalanine or tryptophan. The D gene is left open where the match is weak. Some rows mark clone size as missing; the rest say once, few, many or name a class of expanded clone.

CDR3 DNA: TGTGCCAGCAGCGCCCCGATATACCTGGAAAGCACAGATACGCAGTATTTT; CDR3 protein: CASSAPIYLESTDTQYF; J gene: TRBJ2-3; D gene: .; V gene: TRBV28; clone size: .
CDR3 DNA: TGTGCCATCAGCACGGACCGAAACATTCAGTACTTC; CDR3 protein: CAISTDRNIQYF; J gene: TRBJ2-4; D gene: .; V gene: TRBV10-3; clone size: .
CDR3 DNA: TGTGCCAGCAGCTTAGCGGTAAAGGGCGAGCAGTACTTC; CDR3 protein: CASSLAVKGEQYF; J gene: TRBJ2-7; D gene: .; V gene: TRBV7-3; clone size: .
CDR3 DNA: TGTGCAAGTCGCGCCTGGACTTATACCTCCTATGGCTACACCTTC; CDR3 protein: CASRAWTYTSYGYTF; J gene: TRBJ1-2; D gene: .; V gene: TRBV12-2; clone size: .
CDR3 DNA: TGTGCCACCCTCCCCGGGACAGGGGGAAGTGGTCAGTACTTC; CDR3 protein: CATLPGTGGSGQYF; J gene: TRBJ2-7; D gene: TRBD1; V gene: TRBV6-6; clone size: .
CDR3 DNA: TGTGCCAGCAGGGAAAGCACAGATACGCAGTATTTT; CDR3 protein: CASRESTDTQYF; J gene: TRBJ2-3; D gene: .; V gene: TRBV6-6; clone size: .
CDR3 DNA: TGCGCCAGCAGTGAATCGGAGCCGACTGGGATTTCCTACAATGAGCAGTTCTTC; CDR3 protein: CASSESEPTGISYNEQFF; J gene: TRBJ2-1; D gene: .; V gene: TRBV10-1; clone size: .
CDR3 DNA: TGCAGTGCTCCCGACGCAGTGGGGTACTTC; CDR3 protein: CSAPDAVGYF; J gene: TRBJ2-5; D gene: .; V gene: TRBV20-1; clone size: once
CDR3 DNA: TGTGCCAGCAGTTACTCGCCTAGCGGCACAGATACGCAGTATTTT; CDR3 protein: CASSYSPSGTDTQYF; J gene: TRBJ2-3; D gene: .; V gene: TRBV6-5; clone size: .
CDR3 DNA: TGCGCCAGCAGCTCGGATCTAGGGGGGCGCGATCAGCCCCAGCATTTT; CDR3 protein: CASSSDLGGRDQPQHF; J gene: TRBJ1-5; D gene: .; V gene: TRBV5-1; clone size: .
CDR3 DNA: TGCGCCAGCAGCTTAAGGGCCCTTTACTCTGGGGCCAACGTCCTGACTTTC; CDR3 protein: CASSLRALYSGANVLTF; J gene: TRBJ2-6; D gene: .; V gene: TRBV5-1; clone size: once
CDR3 DNA: TGTGCCAGCAGCTTAGGGCGGAGCCCGGCCTACGAGCAGTACTTC; CDR3 protein: CASSLGRSPAYEQYF; J gene: TRBJ2-7; D gene: .; V gene: TRBV11-2; clone size: .
CDR3 DNA: TGTGCCAGCAGCTTAGGAGGGACTAGCGGGAGCGAGCAGTACTTC; CDR3 protein: CASSLGGTSGSEQYF; J gene: TRBJ2-7; D gene: TRBD2; V gene: TRBV11-2; clone size: .
CDR3 DNA: TGTGCCAGTAGTATAGTACGGGGACAGGGCGACAATCAGCCCCAGCATTTT; CDR3 protein: CASSIVRGQGDNQPQHF; J gene: TRBJ1-5; D gene: TRBD1; V gene: TRBV19; clone size: once
CDR3 DNA: TGTGCCGTGGGACAGGGGGTCGGAGAGACCCAGTACTTC; CDR3 protein: CAVGQGVGETQYF; J gene: TRBJ2-5; D gene: TRBD1; V gene: TRBV6-1; clone size: once
CDR3 DNA: TGTGCCAGCAGGGGGAGTCCTGGGGAGCTGTTTTTT; CDR3 protein: CASRGSPGELFF; J gene: TRBJ2-2; D gene: .; V gene: TRBV6-6; clone size: .
CDR3 DNA: TGTGCCAGCAGTGAAGGGGGCCTAGCGGGGTCCTACGAGCAGTACTTC; CDR3 protein: CASSEGGLAGSYEQYF; J gene: TRBJ2-7; D gene: TRBD2; V gene: TRBV2; clone size: .
CDR3 DNA: TGTGCCAGCAGCGTAGGATGGAATAACTATGGCTACACCTTC; CDR3 protein: CASSVGWNNYGYTF; J gene: TRBJ1-2; D gene: .; V gene: TRBV9; clone size: .
CDR3 DNA: TGTGCCAGCAGTTTAGTTCGAGGGGCTAAAAACATTCAGTACTTC; CDR3 protein: CASSLVRGAKNIQYF; J gene: TRBJ2-4; D gene: .; V gene: TRBV28; clone size: .
CDR3 DNA: TGTGCCAGCTCCGGGACAACCACAGATACGCAGTATTTT; CDR3 protein: CASSGTTTDTQYF; J gene: TRBJ2-3; D gene: .; V gene: TRBV18; clone size: few
CDR3 DNA: TGCAGCGGAGGACAGGGGACGAACACTGAAGCTTTCTTT; CDR3 protein: CSGGQGTNTEAFF; J gene: TRBJ1-1; D gene: TRBD1; V gene: TRBV29-1; clone size: .
CDR3 DNA: TGTGCCAGTAGAGAAGGACCAACAGATACGCAGTATTTT; CDR3 protein: CASREGPTDTQYF; J gene: TRBJ2-3; D gene: .; V gene: TRBV19; clone size: .
CDR3 DNA: TGTGCCAGCAGCTTAACAACAGGGACTGAAGCTTTCTTT; CDR3 protein: CASSLTTGTEAFF; J gene: TRBJ1-1; D gene: .; V gene: TRBV11-2; clone size: .
CDR3 DNA: TGTGCCAGCAGTACTCAGGGAAGTGGTAAAGAGACCCAGTACTTC; CDR3 protein: CASSTQGSGKETQYF; J gene: TRBJ2-5; D gene: .; V gene: TRBV28; clone size: .
CDR3 DNA: TGTGCCTGGAGCGGTCCCCCTTCGAAGGGCTACACCTTC; CDR3 protein: CAWSGPPSKGYTF; J gene: TRBJ1-2; D gene: .; V gene: TRBV30; clone size: once
CDR3 DNA: TGTGCCAGCGACTCCCTGAGCTCCTACGAGCAGTACTTC; CDR3 protein: CASDSLSSYEQYF; J gene: TRBJ2-7; D gene: .; V gene: TRBV6-1; clone size: once
CDR3 DNA: TGTGCCAGCAGCTTAGTACCGAGACTAGCGGGAGACGAGCAGTACTTC; CDR3 protein: CASSLVPRLAGDEQYF; J gene: TRBJ2-7; D gene: TRBD2; V gene: TRBV7-2; clone size: .
CDR3 DNA: TGTGCCAGCAGCATCCGGGACAGGTACGAGCAGTACTTC; CDR3 protein: CASSIRDRYEQYF; J gene: TRBJ2-7; D gene: TRBD1; V gene: TRBV7-4; clone size: .
CDR3 DNA: TGCGCCAGCAGCGCGGACGGGAACACCGGGGAGCTGTTTTTT; CDR3 protein: CASSADGNTGELFF; J gene: TRBJ2-2; D gene: .; V gene: TRBV5-1; clone size: once
CDR3 DNA: TGTGCCAGGACGAAAAGAAGTTCTGACACTGAAGCTTTCTTT; CDR3 protein: CARTKRSSDTEAFF; J gene: TRBJ1-1; D gene: .; V gene: TRBV2; clone size: .
CDR3 DNA: TGTGCCACGGGGGGCCGGGCGGCGGATACGCAGTATTTT; CDR3 protein: CATGGRAADTQYF; J gene: TRBJ2-3; D gene: .; V gene: TRBV10-3; clone size: .
CDR3 DNA: TGTGCCAGCAGCGACGAGAGCTCTGGAAACACCATATATTTT; CDR3 protein: CASSDESSGNTIYF; J gene: TRBJ1-3; D gene: .; V gene: TRBV9; clone size: .
CDR3 DNA: TGTGCCAGCAGCCCAGTGCGGGGGCAGGTCGGGGAGCTGTTTTTT; CDR3 protein: CASSPVRGQVGELFF; J gene: TRBJ2-2; D gene: .; V gene: TRBV7-2; clone size: .
CDR3 DNA: TGCGCCAGCAGCTTGGCCGGGAAAGCCGTCTCCTACAATGAGCAGTTCTTC; CDR3 protein: CASSLAGKAVSYNEQFF; J gene: TRBJ2-1; D gene: .; V gene: TRBV5-1; clone size: .
CDR3 DNA: TGTGCCAGCAGTTTACAGCTTTACGAGCAGTACTTC; CDR3 protein: CASSLQLYEQYF; J gene: TRBJ2-7; D gene: .; V gene: TRBV6-6; clone size: .
CDR3 DNA: TGCGCCAGCAGCTTGGAAGCTGGGGGCTCACCCCTCCACTTT; CDR3 protein: CASSLEAGGSPLHF; J gene: TRBJ1-6; D gene: .; V gene: TRBV5-1; clone size: .
CDR3 DNA: TGTGCCAGCAGCTCGGACAGGGGTGGTCTCGAGCAGTACTTC; CDR3 protein: CASSSDRGGLEQYF; J gene: TRBJ2-7; D gene: TRBD1; V gene: TRBV5-4; clone size: .
CDR3 DNA: TGTGCCAGCAGCGGGGGTTGGGAAAAACTGTTTTTT; CDR3 protein: CASSGGWEKLFF; J gene: TRBJ1-4; D gene: .; V gene: TRBV5-5; clone size: .
CDR3 DNA: TGTGCCAGCAGTCCAAGACAGGGGGCGCTGATCACTGAAGCTTTCTTT; CDR3 protein: CASSPRQGALITEAFF; J gene: TRBJ1-1; D gene: TRBD1; V gene: TRBV27; clone size: .
CDR3 DNA: TGTGCCAGCAGCTTACAGGGGCCCGGGAGCGAGCAGTACTTC; CDR3 protein: CASSLQGPGSEQYF; J gene: TRBJ2-7; D gene: .; V gene: TRBV7-9; clone size: .
CDR3 DNA: TGCGCCAGCAGCTTCTCGGGGGGCCAGGAGACCCAGTACTTC; CDR3 protein: CASSFSGGQETQYF; J gene: TRBJ2-5; D gene: .; V gene: TRBV5-1; clone size: once
CDR3 DNA: TGTGCCAGTAGTATAGATAGACCTAGCAATCAGCCCCAGCATTTT; CDR3 protein: CASSIDRPSNQPQHF; J gene: TRBJ1-5; D gene: .; V gene: TRBV19; clone size: .
CDR3 DNA: TGTGCCAGCCCTAGTCGGCAGAACTCCTACGAGCAGTACTTC; CDR3 protein: CASPSRQNSYEQYF; J gene: TRBJ2-7; D gene: .; V gene: TRBV19; clone size: .
CDR3 DNA: TGCGCCAGCAGCTCCTACCCCTCTAGCACAGATACGCAGTATTTT; CDR3 protein: CASSSYPSSTDTQYF; J gene: TRBJ2-3; D gene: .; V gene: TRBV5-1; clone size: .
CDR3 DNA: TGTGCCAGCAGCCCACCCGGAGGACAGAGGTACGAGCAGTACTTC; CDR3 protein: CASSPPGGQRYEQYF; J gene: TRBJ2-7; D gene: .; V gene: TRBV5-4; clone size: .
CDR3 DNA: TGTGCCAGCAGCGACAGGGGCGATGCCTACGAGCAGTACTTC; CDR3 protein: CASSDRGDAYEQYF; J gene: TRBJ2-7; D gene: TRBD1; V gene: TRBV6-5; clone size: .
CDR3 DNA: TGTGCCAGCAGCGTAGGGTCTGGTTTTAATTCACCCCTCCACTTT; CDR3 protein: CASSVGSGFNSPLHF; J gene: TRBJ1-6; D gene: .; V gene: TRBV9; clone size: once
CDR3 DNA: TGTGCCAGCAGCTTAGACGGGACCGGGGAGCTGTTTTTT; CDR3 protein: CASSLDGTGELFF; J gene: TRBJ2-2; D gene: .; V gene: TRBV7-9; clone size: once
CDR3 DNA: TGTGCCAGCTCTGGACAGGGGGGAACCGGGGAGCTGTTTTTT; CDR3 protein: CASSGQGGTGELFF; J gene: TRBJ2-2; D gene: TRBD1; V gene: TRBV28; clone size: .
CDR3 DNA: TGCGCCAGCAGCGGGACTAGCGGACAGTACGAGCAGTACTTC; CDR3 protein: CASSGTSGQYEQYF; J gene: TRBJ2-7; D gene: TRBD2; V gene: TRBV5-1; clone size: .
CDR3 DNA: TGCGCCAGCAGCCAAGTGGTATACTACGAGCAGTACTTC; CDR3 protein: CASSQVVYYEQYF; J gene: TRBJ2-7; D gene: .; V gene: TRBV4-3; clone size: .